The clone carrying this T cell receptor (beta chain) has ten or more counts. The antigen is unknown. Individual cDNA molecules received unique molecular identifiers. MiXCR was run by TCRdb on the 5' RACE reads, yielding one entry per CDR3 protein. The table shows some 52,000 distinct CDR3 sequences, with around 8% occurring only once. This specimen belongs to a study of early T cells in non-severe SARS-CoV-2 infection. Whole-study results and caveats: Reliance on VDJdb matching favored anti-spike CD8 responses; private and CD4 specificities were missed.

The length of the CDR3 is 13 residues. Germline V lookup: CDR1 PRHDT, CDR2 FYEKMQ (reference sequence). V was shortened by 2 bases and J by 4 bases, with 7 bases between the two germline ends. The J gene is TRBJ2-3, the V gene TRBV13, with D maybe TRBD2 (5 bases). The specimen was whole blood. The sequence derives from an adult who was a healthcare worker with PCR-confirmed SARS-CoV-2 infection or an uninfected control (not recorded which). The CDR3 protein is CASSLRGPDTQYF. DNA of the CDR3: TGTGCCAGCAGCTTACGGGGTCCAGATACGCAGTATTTT.